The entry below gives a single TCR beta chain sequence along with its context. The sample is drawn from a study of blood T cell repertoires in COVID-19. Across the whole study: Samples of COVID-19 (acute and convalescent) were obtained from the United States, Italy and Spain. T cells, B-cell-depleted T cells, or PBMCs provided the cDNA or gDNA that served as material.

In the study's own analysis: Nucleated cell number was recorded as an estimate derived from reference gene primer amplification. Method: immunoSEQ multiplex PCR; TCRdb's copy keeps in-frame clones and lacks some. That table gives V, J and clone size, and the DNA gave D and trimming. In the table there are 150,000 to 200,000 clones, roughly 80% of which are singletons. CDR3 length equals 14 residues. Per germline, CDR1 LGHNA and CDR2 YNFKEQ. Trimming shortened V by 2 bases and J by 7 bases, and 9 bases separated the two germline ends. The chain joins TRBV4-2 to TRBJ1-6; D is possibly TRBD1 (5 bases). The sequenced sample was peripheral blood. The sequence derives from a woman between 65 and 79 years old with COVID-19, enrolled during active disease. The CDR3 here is CASSQQGGNSPLHF. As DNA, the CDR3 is TGTGCCAGCAGCCAACAGGGAGGGAATTCACCCCTCCACTTT.